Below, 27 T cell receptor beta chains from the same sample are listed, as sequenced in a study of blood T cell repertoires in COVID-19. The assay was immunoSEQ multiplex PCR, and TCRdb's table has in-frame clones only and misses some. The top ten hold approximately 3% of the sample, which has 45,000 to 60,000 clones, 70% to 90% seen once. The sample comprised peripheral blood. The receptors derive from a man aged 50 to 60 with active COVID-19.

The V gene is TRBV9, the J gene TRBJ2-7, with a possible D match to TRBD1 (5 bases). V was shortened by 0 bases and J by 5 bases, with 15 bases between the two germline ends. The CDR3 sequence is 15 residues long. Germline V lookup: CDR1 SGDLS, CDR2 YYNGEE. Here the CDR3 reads CASSVEGQGYDEQYF. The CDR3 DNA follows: TGTGCCAGCAGCGTAGAGGGGCAGGGATACGACGAGCAGTACTTC.

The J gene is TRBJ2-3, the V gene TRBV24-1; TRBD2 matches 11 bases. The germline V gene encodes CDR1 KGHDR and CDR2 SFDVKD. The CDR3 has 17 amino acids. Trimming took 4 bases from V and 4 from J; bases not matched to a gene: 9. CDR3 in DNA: TGTGCCACCAGTGAGAGAACTAGCGGGAGTAGCGCAGATACGCAGTATTTT. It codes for CATSERTSGSSADTQYF.

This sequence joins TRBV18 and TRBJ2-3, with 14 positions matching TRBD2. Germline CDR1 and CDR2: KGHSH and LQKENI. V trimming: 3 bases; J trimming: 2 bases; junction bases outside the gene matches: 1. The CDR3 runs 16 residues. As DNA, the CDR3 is TGTGCCAGCTCACCGGGACTAGCGGGAGCCACAGATACGCAGTATTTT. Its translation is CASSPGLAGATDTQYF.

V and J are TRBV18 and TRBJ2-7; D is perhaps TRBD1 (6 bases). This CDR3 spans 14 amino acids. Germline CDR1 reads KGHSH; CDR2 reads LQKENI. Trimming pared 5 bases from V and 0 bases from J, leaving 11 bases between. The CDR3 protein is CASSDRTSSYEQYF. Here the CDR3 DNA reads TGTGCCAGCTCAGACAGGACAAGCTCCTACGAGCAGTACTTC.

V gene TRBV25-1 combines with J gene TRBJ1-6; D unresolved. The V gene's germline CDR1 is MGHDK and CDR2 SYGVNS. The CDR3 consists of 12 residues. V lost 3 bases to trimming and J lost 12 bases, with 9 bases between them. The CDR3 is CASSDSYIPLHF. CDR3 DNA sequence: TGTGCCAGCAGTGACAGTTATATACCCCTCCACTTT.

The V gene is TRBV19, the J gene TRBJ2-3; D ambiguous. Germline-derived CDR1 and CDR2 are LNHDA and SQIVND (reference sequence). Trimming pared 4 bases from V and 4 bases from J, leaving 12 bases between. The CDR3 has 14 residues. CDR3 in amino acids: CASSRFRYPDTQYF. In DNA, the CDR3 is TGTGCCAGTAGTAGGTTCAGGTACCCAGATACGCAGTATTTT.

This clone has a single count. This CDR3 reads CASSILAGKSVSNTQYF. The CDR3, as DNA: TGTGCCAGTAGTATTCTAGCGGGAAAGTCGGTGTCAAATACGCAGTATTTT. The chain has TRBV19 and TRBJ2-3; 9 bases fit TRBD2. Germline V gene data show CDR1 as LNHDA and CDR2 as SQIVND (reference sequence). The CDR3 is 17 amino acids. With 3 bases clipped from V and 7 bases from J, the junction kept 14 bases outside the gene matches. Full variable domain (remainder filled in from reference TRBV19 and TRBJ2-3): DGGITQSPKYLFRKEGQNVTLSCEQNLNHDAMYWYRQDPGQGLRLIYYSQIVNDFQKGDIAEGYSVSREKKESFPLTVTSAQKNPTAFYLCASSILAGKSVSNTQYFGPGTRLTVL.

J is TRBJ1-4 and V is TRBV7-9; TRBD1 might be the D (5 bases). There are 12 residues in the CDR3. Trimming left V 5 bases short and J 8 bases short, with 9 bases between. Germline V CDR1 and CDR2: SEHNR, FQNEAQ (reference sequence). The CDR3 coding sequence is TGTGCCAGCAGCCCCGGACACGAAAAACTGTTTTTT. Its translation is CASSPGHEKLFF.

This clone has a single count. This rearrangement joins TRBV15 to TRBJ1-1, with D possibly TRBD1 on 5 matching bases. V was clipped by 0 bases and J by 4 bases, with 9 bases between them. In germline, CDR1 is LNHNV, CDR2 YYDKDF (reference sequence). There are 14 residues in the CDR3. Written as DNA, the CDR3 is TGTGCCACCAGCAGAGACAGGGTTTTCACTGAAGCTTTCTTT. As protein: CATSRDRVFTEAFF.

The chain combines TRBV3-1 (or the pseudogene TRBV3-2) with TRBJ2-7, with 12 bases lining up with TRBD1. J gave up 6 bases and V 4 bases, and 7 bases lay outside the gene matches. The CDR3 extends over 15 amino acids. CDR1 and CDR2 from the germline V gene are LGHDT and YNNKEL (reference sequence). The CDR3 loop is CASSLRGQGACEQYV. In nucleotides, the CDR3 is TGTGCCAGCAGCCTTCGGGGACAGGGGGCTTGCGAGCAGTACGTC.

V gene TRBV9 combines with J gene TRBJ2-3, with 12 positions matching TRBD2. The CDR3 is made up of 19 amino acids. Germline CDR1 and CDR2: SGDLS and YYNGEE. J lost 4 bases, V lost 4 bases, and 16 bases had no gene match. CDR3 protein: CASSPTGLAGLTSPDTQYF. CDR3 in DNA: TGTGCCAGCAGCCCAACGGGACTAGCGGGTCTTACTTCCCCAGATACGCAGTATTTT.

The CDR3 coding sequence is TGCGCCAGCAGCTTAAAGGGGCGGGAGCCAGATACGCAGTATTTT. Its protein product is CASSLKGREPDTQYF. This chain connects TRBV5-1 to TRBJ2-3; 7 bases map to TRBD2. In germline, CDR1 is SGHRS, CDR2 YFSETQ. This CDR3 is built from 15 residues. The trim removed 2 bases at V and 4 bases at J, leaving 7 bases unmatched. The whole variable domain, filled in from reference TRBV5-1 and TRBJ2-3, reads KAGVTQTPRYLIKTRGQQVTLSCSPISGHRSVSWYQQTPGQGLQFLFEYFSETQRNKGNFPGRFSGRQFSNSRSEMNVSTLELGDSALYLCASSLKGREPDTQYFGPGTRLTVL.

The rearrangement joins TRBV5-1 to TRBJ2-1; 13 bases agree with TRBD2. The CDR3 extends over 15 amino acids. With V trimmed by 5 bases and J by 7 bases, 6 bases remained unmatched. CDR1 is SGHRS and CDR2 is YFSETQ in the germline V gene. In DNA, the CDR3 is TGCGCCAGCAGACCGTGGACTAGCGGGGGAAATGAGCAGTTCTTC. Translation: CASRPWTSGGNEQFF.

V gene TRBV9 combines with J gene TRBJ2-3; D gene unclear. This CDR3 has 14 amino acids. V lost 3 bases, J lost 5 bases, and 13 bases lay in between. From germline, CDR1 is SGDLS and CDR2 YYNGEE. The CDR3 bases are TGTGCCAGCAGCGGTTCCCCACCTAGAGATACGCAGTATTTT. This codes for CASSGSPPRDTQYF.

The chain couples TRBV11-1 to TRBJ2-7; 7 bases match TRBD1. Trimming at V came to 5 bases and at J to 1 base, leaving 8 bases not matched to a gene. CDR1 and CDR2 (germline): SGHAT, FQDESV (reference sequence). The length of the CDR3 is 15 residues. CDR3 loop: CASSGRDSVSYEQYF. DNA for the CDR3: TGTGCCAGCAGCGGCCGGGACAGCGTATCCTACGAGCAGTACTTC. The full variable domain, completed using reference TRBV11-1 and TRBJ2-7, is EAEVAQSPRYKITEKSQAVAFWCDPISGHATLYWYRQILGQGPELLVQFQDESVVDDSQLPKDRFSAERLKGVDSTLKIQPAELGDSAMYLCASSGRDSVSYEQYFGPGTRLTVT.

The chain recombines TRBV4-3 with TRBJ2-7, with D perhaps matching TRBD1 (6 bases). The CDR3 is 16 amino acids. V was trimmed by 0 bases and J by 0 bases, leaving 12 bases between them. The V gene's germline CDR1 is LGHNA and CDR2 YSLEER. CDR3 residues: CASSQDRTVRSYEQYF. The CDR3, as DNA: TGCGCCAGCAGCCAAGATAGGACAGTTCGCTCCTACGAGCAGTACTTC.

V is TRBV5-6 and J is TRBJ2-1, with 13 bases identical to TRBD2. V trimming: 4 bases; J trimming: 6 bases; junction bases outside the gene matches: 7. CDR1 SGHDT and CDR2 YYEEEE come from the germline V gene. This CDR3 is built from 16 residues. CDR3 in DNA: TGTGCCAGCAGCCGATTACTAGCGGGAGGGAGCAATGAGCAGTTCTTC. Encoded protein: CASSRLLAGGSNEQFF. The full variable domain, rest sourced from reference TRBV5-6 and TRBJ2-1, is DAGVTQSPTHLIKTRGQQVTLRCSPKSGHDTVSWYQQALGQGPQFIFQYYEEEERQRGNFPDRFSGHQFPNYSSELNVNALLLGDSALYLCASSRLLAGGSNEQFFGPGTRLTVL.

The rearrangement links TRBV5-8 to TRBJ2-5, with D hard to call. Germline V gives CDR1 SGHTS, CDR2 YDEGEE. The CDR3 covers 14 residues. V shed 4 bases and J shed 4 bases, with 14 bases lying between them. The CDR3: CASSVGIRGETQYF. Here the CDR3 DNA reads TGTGCCAGCAGCGTGGGGATCCGAGGAGAGACCCAGTACTTC.

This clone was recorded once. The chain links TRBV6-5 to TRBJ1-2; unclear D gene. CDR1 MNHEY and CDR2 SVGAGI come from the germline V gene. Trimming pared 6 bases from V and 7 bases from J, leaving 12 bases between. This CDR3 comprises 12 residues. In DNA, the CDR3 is TGTGCCAGCAGCGCGGGTTCATCTGGCTACACCTTC. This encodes CASSAGSSGYTF.

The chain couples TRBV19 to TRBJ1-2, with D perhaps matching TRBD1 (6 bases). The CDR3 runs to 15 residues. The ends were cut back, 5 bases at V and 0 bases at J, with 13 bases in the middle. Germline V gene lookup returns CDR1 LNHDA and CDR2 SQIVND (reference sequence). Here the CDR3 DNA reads TGTGCCAGTAGTTTACAGGGTCCGGCTAACTATGGCTACACCTTC. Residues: CASSLQGPANYGYTF.

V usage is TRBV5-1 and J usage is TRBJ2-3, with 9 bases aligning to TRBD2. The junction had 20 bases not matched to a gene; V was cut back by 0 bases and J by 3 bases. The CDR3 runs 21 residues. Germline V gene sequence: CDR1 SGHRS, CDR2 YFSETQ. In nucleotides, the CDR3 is TGCGCCAGCAGCTTGGATTTGAGGCGGGGGGGCTTCCTTGGGCAAACAGATACGCAGTATTTT. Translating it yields CASSLDLRRGGFLGQTDTQYF.

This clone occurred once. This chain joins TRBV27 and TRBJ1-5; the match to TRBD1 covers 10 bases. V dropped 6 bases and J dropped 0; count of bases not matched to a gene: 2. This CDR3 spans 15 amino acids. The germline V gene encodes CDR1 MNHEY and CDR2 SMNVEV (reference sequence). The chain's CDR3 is CASRGQGNSNQPQHF. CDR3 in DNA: TGTGCCAGCAGGGGACAGGGGAATAGCAATCAGCCCCAGCATTTT.

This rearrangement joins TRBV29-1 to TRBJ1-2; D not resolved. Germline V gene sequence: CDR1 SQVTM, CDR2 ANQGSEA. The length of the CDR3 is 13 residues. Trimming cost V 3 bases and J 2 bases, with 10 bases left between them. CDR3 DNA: TGCAGCGTTGAGGGGAGATCGAACTATGGCTACACCTTC. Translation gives CSVEGRSNYGYTF.

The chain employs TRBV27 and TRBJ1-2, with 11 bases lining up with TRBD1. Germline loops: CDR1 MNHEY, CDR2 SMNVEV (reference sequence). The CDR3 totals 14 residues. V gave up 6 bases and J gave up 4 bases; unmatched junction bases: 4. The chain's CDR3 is CASRRTGGIYGYTF. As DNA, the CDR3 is TGTGCCAGCAGACGGACAGGGGGCATCTATGGCTACACCTTC.

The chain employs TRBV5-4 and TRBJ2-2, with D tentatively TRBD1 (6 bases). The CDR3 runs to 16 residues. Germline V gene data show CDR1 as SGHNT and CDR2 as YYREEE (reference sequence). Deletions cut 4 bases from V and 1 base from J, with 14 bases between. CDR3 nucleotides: TGTGCCAGCAGCATCTTCGCAGGGGAGAACACCGGGGAGCTGTTTTTT. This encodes CASSIFAGENTGELFF.

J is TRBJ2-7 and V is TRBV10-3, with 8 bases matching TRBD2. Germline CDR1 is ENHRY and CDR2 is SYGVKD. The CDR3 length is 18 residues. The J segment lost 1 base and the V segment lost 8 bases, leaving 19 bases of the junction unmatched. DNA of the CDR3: TGTGCCATCTCGAGACTAGCGCCTACCGGAAAGGGGTCCTACGAGCAGTACGTC. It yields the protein CAISRLAPTGKGSYEQYV.

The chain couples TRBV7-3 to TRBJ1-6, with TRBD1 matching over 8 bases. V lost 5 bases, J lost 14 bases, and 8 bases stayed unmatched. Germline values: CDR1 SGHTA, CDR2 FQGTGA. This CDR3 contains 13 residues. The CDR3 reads CASSLGQGGTLHF. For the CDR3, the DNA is TGTGCCAGCAGCCTCGGACAGGGAGGCACCCTCCACTTT.